A single sample gave rise to the 14 T cell receptor beta chains below, sequenced in a study of post-analysis software for immune sequencing data. Whole-study findings and limits: Compared with controls, patients had more of about 5 TRBV segments, including TRBV5-6, TRBV5-1 and TRBV20-1.

Unique molecular identifiers tagged the TCR beta cDNA libraries. One entry per CDR3 protein, called by TCRdb with MiXCR from the PCR reads. The sample records about 170,000 distinct CDR3 sequences, 30% being singletons. These receptors lack a known antigen. The sample was blood. The receptors here all came from a girl aged 5 to 17 with multiple sclerosis.

The CDR3 loop reads CASSATNEKLFF. The CDR3 DNA sequence: TGTGCCAGCAGCGCAACTAATGAAAAACTGTTTTTT. The rearrangement uses TRBV28 and TRBJ1-4; D gene unclear. Per the germline V gene, CDR1 is MDHEN and CDR2 is SYDVKM. CDR3 length equals 12 residues. Trimming took 6 bases from V and 0 from J, leaving 2 bases between them.

The CDR3: CASPPGTDRPDTQYF. In DNA form, the CDR3 reads TGTGCCAGCCCACCCGGGACTGACCGCCCAGATACGCAGTATTTT. V usage is TRBV28 and J usage is TRBJ2-3; possibly TRBD2 for D (6 bases). The germline V and J ends were trimmed by 8 bases and 4 bases, with 19 bases remaining between them. CDR1 is MDHEN and CDR2 is SYDVKM in the germline V gene. This CDR3 is 15 amino acids long.

This chain links TRBV12-3 or TRBV12-4 with TRBJ1-1; no firm D call. Trimming left V 8 bases short and J 0 bases short, with 7 bases between. The CDR3 loop spans 12 amino acids. CDR3 coding DNA: TGTGCCAGCCGGTCTATGAACACTGAAGCTTTCTTT. This translates into CASRSMNTEAFF.

This clonotype was counted many times. The rearrangement links TRBV7-9 to TRBJ1-2; 8 positions match TRBD1. The germline gives CDR1 SEHNR, CDR2 FQNEAQ (reference sequence). This CDR3 has 16 residues. V dropped 4 bases and J dropped 6; count of bases not matched to a gene: 13. CDR3 sequence: CASSSSRMDRDDGYTF. In DNA form, the CDR3 reads TGTGCCAGCAGCTCATCTCGCATGGACAGGGACGATGGCTACACCTTC.

As for this clonotype: A junction boundary mismatches the germline segment, possibly from a read error. This chain joins TRBV30 and TRBJ2-7, with no clear D. Germline loops: CDR1 GTSNPN, CDR2 SVGIG (reference sequence). The CDR3 consists of 12 residues. The CDR3 coding sequence is TGTGCCTGGAGTGTACTTCCGTACGGGCAGTACTTC. It translates to CAWSVLPYGQYF. Together with reference TRBV30 and TRBJ2-7, the CDR3 gives the full variable domain: SQTIHQWPATLVQPVGSPLSLECTVEGTSNPNLYWYRQAAGRGLQLLFYSVGIGQISSEVPQNLSASRPQDRQFILSSKKLLLSDSGFYLCAWSVLPYGQYFGPGTRLTVT.

V is TRBV3-1 and J is TRBJ2-7; 9 bases match TRBD2. V lost 5 bases and J lost 4; bases outside the gene matches: 6. CDR3 length: 14 residues. Germline CDR1 and CDR2: LGHDT and YNNKEL (reference sequence). CDR3: CASSGKTSGYEQYF. The CDR3 DNA is TGTGCCAGCAGCGGCAAGACTAGCGGTTACGAGCAGTACTTC.

This clonotype has at least ten counts. The V gene is TRBV10-2, the J gene TRBJ2-7, with D possibly matching TRBD2 (6 bases). Germline CDR1 WSHSY, CDR2 SAAADI. The V end was cut by 5 bases, the J end by 0 bases, with 11 bases between. CDR3 length equals 14 residues. CDR3 in amino acids: CASSWMRDSYEQYF. CDR3 sequence (DNA): TGCGCCAGCAGTTGGATGCGGGACTCCTACGAGCAGTACTTC.

The chain carries TRBV10-3 and TRBJ2-1, with D maybe TRBD2 (6 bases). The CDR3 loop spans 16 amino acids. The germline V gene encodes CDR1 ENHRY and CDR2 SYGVKD. The germline V and J ends were trimmed by 6 bases and 2 bases, with 17 bases remaining between them. CDR3 loop: CAIRTVAADPYNEQFF. The CDR3 nucleotides are TGTGCCATCAGGACTGTAGCGGCAGACCCCTACAATGAGCAGTTCTTC.

This clonotype appeared a few times. The V call is TRBV4-1, the J call TRBJ1-1; perhaps TRBD1 as D (5 bases). Germline-derived CDR1 and CDR2 are MGHRA and YSYEKL. The CDR3 contains 15 residues. The V and J ends lost 0 bases and 1 base respectively, with 9 bases between them. The CDR3 loop reads CASSQEPGRNTEAFF. The CDR3 DNA reads TGCGCCAGCAGCCAAGAACCAGGGAGGAACACTGAAGCTTTCTTT.

This clonotype came up many times. The CDR3 nucleotides read TGTGCCAGCAGCTTATTGGGTAGCGGGAGGCACCCATACAATGAGCAGTTCTTC. Translated: CASSLLGSGRHPYNEQFF. The chain is built from TRBV7-6 and TRBJ2-1; TRBD2 matches 10 bases. The germline V gene encodes CDR1 SGHVS and CDR2 FNYEAQ. The length of the CDR3 is 18 residues. The J segment lost 4 bases and the V segment lost 2 bases, leaving 11 bases of the junction unmatched.

About this clonotype: This clone may be a read error of a much larger clone one base away. The rearrangement links TRBV15 to TRBJ2-1; no firm D call. Near its end, the DNA agrees better with TRBJ2-7, so the J call may be wrong. This CDR3 region has 12 residues. Per the germline V gene, CDR1 is LNHNV and CDR2 is YYDKDF (reference sequence). CDR3 nucleotide sequence: TGTGCCACCAGCAGAGTTTACAATGAGCAGTACTTC. This codes for CATSRVYNEQYF.

To note about this clonotype: One end of the junction is discordant with germline, which a read error may explain. The chain uses TRBV18 and TRBJ2-1, with TRBD2 as a possible D gene (6 bases). Germline CDR1 and CDR2: KGHSH and LQKENI. The CDR3 runs to 14 residues. CDR3: CASPPLETRGEQFF. The CDR3 bases are TGTGCCAGCCCACCTCTAGAGACTAGGGGCGAGCAGTTCTTC.

As concerns this clonotype: One end of the junction does not line up with germline, which may come from a read error. The gene calls are TRBV11-2 and TRBJ2-1; D gene ambiguous. The CDR3 is 13 residues long. The germline gives CDR1 SGHAT, CDR2 FQNNGV. CDR3 protein: CASNLDRLRGQFF. For the CDR3, the DNA is TGTGCCAGCAACTTAGATCGGCTTAGAGGGCAGTTCTTC.

The chain joins TRBV7-2 to TRBJ1-4; 7 nucleotides match TRBD1. J lost 1 base, V lost 0 bases, and 2 bases had no gene match. CDR1 is SGHTA, CDR2 FQGNSA, per germline. The length of the CDR3 is 16 residues. Written as DNA, the CDR3 is TGTGCCAGCAGCTTAGCAGGGGGCGGAACTAATGAAAAACTGTTTTTT. It codes for CASSLAGGGTNEKLFF.